These 18 T cell receptor beta chains came from one sample sequenced in a study of T cell responses to AZD1222 COVID-19 vaccine (dated by TCRdb to the early 2020s). Reading the label with the study, this specimen's time point is: baseline before first vaccination. Library creation used the immunoSEQ multiplex PCR assay. As stored in TCRdb, this immuneACCESS dataset retains in-frame rearrangements with V and J assigned. A fraction of the clones does not appear; measured against another copy, unresolved V genes explain less than half of the discrepancy, and the remainder lacks a known reason. The sample table holds 110,000 to 150,000 clones, of which 90% were seen once. Clones ranked in the top ten supply around 3.6% of the sample. The sequencing here drew on peripheral blood, taken on day 0 of AZD1222 vaccination. These TCRs come from an adult in good health.

The CDR3 loop reads CASSLGAGELFF. CDR3 in DNA: TGTGCCAGCAGCTTAGGGGCCGGGGAGCTGTTTTTT. V is TRBV7-9 and J is TRBJ2-2; D remains ambiguous. V lost 1 base and J lost 6, with 3 bases in between. CDR1 SEHNR and CDR2 FQNEAQ come from the germline V gene (reference sequence). The CDR3 is 12 residues long.

This clone appeared a few times. The chain is built from TRBV27 and TRBJ1-5, with no clear D. Trimming removed 0 bases from V and 0 bases from J, with 15 bases in between. Per germline, CDR1 MNHEY and CDR2 SMNVEV (reference sequence). The CDR3 is made up of 18 amino acids. CDR3 region: CASSLSKSLTNSNQPQHF. DNA for the CDR3: TGTGCCAGCAGTTTATCGAAGAGCCTCACTAATAGCAATCAGCCCCAGCATTTT.

This sequence joins TRBV3-1 (or the pseudogene TRBV3-2) and TRBJ1-2, with D hard to call. The CDR3 has 12 residues. Trimming shortened V by 0 bases and J by 7 bases, and 6 bases separated the two germline ends. Germline V gene lookup returns CDR1 LGHDT and CDR2 YNNKEL (reference sequence). The CDR3 spells CASSQEGSGYTF. In DNA, the CDR3 is TGTGCCAGCAGCCAAGAAGGCAGTGGCTACACCTTC.

The chain combines TRBV2 with TRBJ2-2; weak D call: TRBD1 (5 bases). The V and J ends lost 3 bases and 0 bases respectively, with 8 bases between them. The length of the CDR3 is 15 residues. The germline gives CDR1 SNHLY, CDR2 FYNNEI. The CDR3 region has the DNA TGTGCCAGCAGTGAGACAGCTTCGAACACCGGGGAGCTGTTTTTT. Residues: CASSETASNTGELFF.

The V call is TRBV23-1, the J call TRBJ2-7, with D possibly matching TRBD2 (6 bases). TRBV23-1 is filed as an ORF, its function uncertain. The V and J ends lost 3 bases and 1 base respectively, with 13 bases between them. CDR3 size: 15 residues. The CDR3 DNA reads as TGCGCCAGCAGTCAGCCGGGAGCACCTTCCTACGAGCAGTACTTC. Amino acids: CASSQPGAPSYEQYF.

The rearrangement links TRBV6-6 to TRBJ2-7, with D tentatively TRBD2 (7 bases). The CDR3 is 14 residues long. Trimming took 7 bases from V and 5 from J, leaving 18 bases between them. Germline CDR1 and CDR2: MNHNY and SVGAGI (reference sequence). Written as DNA, the CDR3 is TGTGCCAGCATAGGGGGGGGCTATTACCACGAGCAGTACTTC. This encodes CASIGGGYYHEQYF.

The chain joins TRBV25-1 to TRBJ1-4; TRBD1 aligns across 10 bases. In germline, CDR1 is MGHDK, CDR2 SYGVNS. Losses at the gene ends were 3 bases for V and 5 bases for J; bases not matched to a gene: 3. This CDR3 contains 15 residues. Written as DNA, the CDR3 is TGTGCCAGCAGTGACCCGGGACAGGGGAATGAAAAACTGTTTTTT. Translation: CASSDPGQGNEKLFF.

CDR3 protein: CASTRTGRSNEKLFF. The CDR3, as DNA: TGTGCCAGCACCCGGACAGGGAGGAGTAATGAAAAACTGTTTTTT. The chain couples TRBV9 to TRBJ1-4; 8 positions match TRBD1. The V segment lost 6 bases and the J segment 4 bases; nucleotides outside the gene matches: 8. Germline CDR1 reads SGDLS; CDR2 reads YYNGEE. The CDR3 is 15 residues long.

This chain links TRBV11-3 with TRBJ2-7; 8 bases are shared with TRBD1. Germline V gives CDR1 SGHNT, CDR2 YENEEA. After removal of 5 bases from V and 4 bases from J, the junction contained 10 bases not matched to a gene. CDR3 length: 15 residues. CDR3 region: CASSTRGRGRYEQYF. CDR3 DNA: TGTGCCAGCAGCACACGAGGCAGGGGGCGATACGAGCAGTACTTC.

The gene calls are TRBV7-9 and TRBJ2-3; D uncertain. The CDR3 has 14 residues. Trimming shortened V by 5 bases and J by 4 bases, and 13 bases separated the two germline ends. The germline CDR1 and CDR2 sequences are SEHNR and FQNEAQ (reference sequence). Here the CDR3 DNA reads TGTGCCAGCAGCCGCCCCTGGACGGCAGATACGCAGTATTTT. Encoded protein: CASSRPWTADTQYF.

The chain combines TRBV5-1 with TRBJ1-4; D not resolved. Germline V CDR1 and CDR2: SGHRS, YFSETQ. Trimming left V 0 bases short and J 12 bases short, with 12 bases between. This CDR3 is built from 13 residues. CDR3 loop: CASSLDELRELFF. Written as DNA, the CDR3 is TGCGCCAGCAGCTTGGACGAACTAAGGGAACTGTTTTTT.

This chain connects TRBV5-1 to TRBJ1-3; 9 bases map to TRBD1. The CDR3 runs 18 residues. The V and J ends lost 4 bases and 2 bases, in that order; junction bases with no gene match: 13. Germline CDR1 reads SGHRS; CDR2 reads YFSETQ. The CDR3 region is CASSPRFTGTGPGNTIYF. CDR3 DNA: TGCGCCAGCAGCCCCAGATTTACCGGGACAGGGCCTGGAAACACCATATATTTT.

The chain links TRBV19 to TRBJ2-7, with D hard to call. Between the trimmed V and J ends, which lost 3 bases and 4 bases, there was a span of 10 bases. This CDR3 contains 13 residues. Germline CDR1 reads LNHDA; CDR2 reads SQIVND (reference sequence). This chain's CDR3 is CASSIRFGYEQYF. DNA for the CDR3: TGTGCCAGTAGTATTAGGTTCGGGTACGAGCAGTACTTC.

On this clone itself: In the same sample, other DNA sequences code for this CDR3. V gene TRBV11-2 combines with J gene TRBJ2-3; TRBD2 agrees at 12 bases. This CDR3 has 15 residues. From germline, CDR1 is SGHAT and CDR2 FQNNGV. The V and J ends lost 5 bases and 3 bases, in that order; junction bases with no gene match: 3. The CDR3 region has the DNA TGTGCCAGCAGCCCTGGACTAGCGGGAACAGATACGCAGTATTTT. Translated, it gives CASSPGLAGTDTQYF. The variable domain in full, with the rest retrieved from reference TRBV11-2 and TRBJ2-3, is EAGVAQSPRYKIIEKRQSVAFWCNPISGHATLYWYQQILGQGPKLLIQFQNNGVVDDSQLPKDRFSAERLKGVDSTLKIQPAKLEDSAVYLCASSPGLAGTDTQYFGPGTRLTVL.

This clone has just a few counts. The V and J genes are TRBV29-1 and TRBJ1-1; a possible D gene is TRBD1 (5 bases). Germline CDR1 reads SQVTM; CDR2 reads ANQGSEA. This CDR3 spans 13 amino acids. Between the trimmed V and J ends, which lost 6 bases and 0 bases, there was a span of 11 bases. The CDR3 protein is CSVPTDMNTEAFF. In DNA form, the CDR3 reads TGCAGCGTGCCGACGGACATGAACACTGAAGCTTTCTTT.

The CDR3 DNA sequence: TGTGCCAGTCGGACAGGGGAGTTTGGCTACACCTTC. Its protein is CASRTGEFGYTF. The rearrangement links TRBV6-5 to TRBJ1-2; 9 bases map to TRBD1. The CDR3 totals 12 residues. Germline trimming cut 9 bases from V and 7 bases from J; bases unmatched to any gene: 6. Per the germline V gene, CDR1 is MNHEY and CDR2 is SVGAGI.

The rearrangement links TRBV19 to TRBJ2-1, with 8 nucleotides matching TRBD2. V lost 5 bases, J lost 4 bases, and 7 bases stayed unmatched. The CDR3 spans 15 residues. Germline loops: CDR1 LNHDA, CDR2 SQIVND (reference sequence). Here the CDR3 reads CASSEGSGSYNEQFF. Here the CDR3 DNA reads TGTGCCAGTAGTGAAGGGAGCGGGAGTTACAATGAGCAGTTCTTC.

This chain connects TRBV14 to TRBJ1-2; D may be TRBD1 (5 bases). The CDR3 has 14 residues. Germline values: CDR1 SGHDN, CDR2 FVKESK. The germline V and J ends were trimmed by 4 bases and 7 bases, with 16 bases remaining between them. The CDR3 here is CASSPRWGEGGYTF. The CDR3 DNA sequence: TGTGCCAGCAGCCCCCGATGGGGCGAGGGTGGCTACACCTTC.